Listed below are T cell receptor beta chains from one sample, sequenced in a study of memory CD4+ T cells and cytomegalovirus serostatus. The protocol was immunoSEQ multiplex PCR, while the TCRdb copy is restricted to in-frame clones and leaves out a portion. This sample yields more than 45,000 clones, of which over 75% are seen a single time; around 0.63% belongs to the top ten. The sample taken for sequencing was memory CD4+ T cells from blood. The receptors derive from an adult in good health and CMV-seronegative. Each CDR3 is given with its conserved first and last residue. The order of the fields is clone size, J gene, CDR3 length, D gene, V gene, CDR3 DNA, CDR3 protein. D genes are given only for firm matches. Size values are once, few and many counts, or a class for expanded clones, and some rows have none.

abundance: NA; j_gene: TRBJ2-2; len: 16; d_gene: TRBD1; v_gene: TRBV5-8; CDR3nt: TGTGCCAGCAGCTTGGACAGGGGTCTAGACACCGGGGAGCTGTTTTTT; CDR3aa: CASSLDRGLDTGELFF
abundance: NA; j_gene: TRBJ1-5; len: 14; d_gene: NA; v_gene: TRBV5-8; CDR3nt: TGTGCCAGCAGCTTGGTCGGGTTCAATCAGCCCCAGCATTTT; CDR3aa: CASSLVGFNQPQHF
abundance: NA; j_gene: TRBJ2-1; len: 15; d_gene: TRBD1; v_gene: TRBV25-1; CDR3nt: TGTGCCAGCAAACCGGGGGGACAGGGGGCGGGTGAGCAGTTCTTC; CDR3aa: CASKPGGQGAGEQFF
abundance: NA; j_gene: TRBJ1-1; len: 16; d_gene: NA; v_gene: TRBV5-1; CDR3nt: TGCGCCAGCAGCTTAGGGGCAGCCACACGGAACACTGAAGCTTTCTTT; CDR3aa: CASSLGAATRNTEAFF
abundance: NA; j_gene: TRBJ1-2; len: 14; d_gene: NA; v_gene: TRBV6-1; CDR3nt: TGTGCCAGCAGTGAAATGGGAGGATCCTATGGCTACACCTTC; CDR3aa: CASSEMGGSYGYTF
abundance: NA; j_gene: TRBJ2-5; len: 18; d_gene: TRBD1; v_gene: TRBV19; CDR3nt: TGTGCCAGTAGTATATCTTTCATGGACAGGGGGCTCTCGGAGACCCAGTACTTC; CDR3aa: CASSISFMDRGLSETQYF
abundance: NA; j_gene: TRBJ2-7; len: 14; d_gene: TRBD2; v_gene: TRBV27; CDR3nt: TGTGCCAGCAGTTTCAGCGGGAAAACCTACGAGCAGTACTTC; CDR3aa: CASSFSGKTYEQYF
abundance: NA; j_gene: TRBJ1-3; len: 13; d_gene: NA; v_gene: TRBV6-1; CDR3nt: TGTGCCAGCAGGAGCCCCTCTGGAAACACCATATATTTT; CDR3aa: CASRSPSGNTIYF
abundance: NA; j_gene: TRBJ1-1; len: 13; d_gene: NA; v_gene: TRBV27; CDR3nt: TGTGCCAGCTTTCCGAGAATAACAACCGAAGCTTTCTTT; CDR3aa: CASFPRITTEAFF
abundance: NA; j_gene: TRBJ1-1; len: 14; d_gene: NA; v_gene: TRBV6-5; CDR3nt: TGTGCCAGCACAAAATCGACAGTGAACACTGAAGCTTTCTTT; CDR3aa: CASTKSTVNTEAFF
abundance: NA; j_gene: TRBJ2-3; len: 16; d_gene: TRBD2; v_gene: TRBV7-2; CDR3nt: TGTGCCAGCAGCTTATCTTCTAGCGGGGGGACAGATACGCAGTATTTT; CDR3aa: CASSLSSSGGTDTQYF
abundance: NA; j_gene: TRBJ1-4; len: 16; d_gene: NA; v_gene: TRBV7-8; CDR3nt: TGTGCCAGCAGCTTAGTTAGTGGGGGGAGCAAGGAAAAACTGTTTTTT; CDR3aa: CASSLVSGGSKEKLFF
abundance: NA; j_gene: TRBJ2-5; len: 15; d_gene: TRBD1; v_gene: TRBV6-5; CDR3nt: TGTGCCAGCATTGTCCGGGACAGGTGGGAAGAGACCCAGTACTTC; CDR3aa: CASIVRDRWEETQYF
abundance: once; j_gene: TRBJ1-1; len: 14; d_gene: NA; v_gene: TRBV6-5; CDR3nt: TGTGCCAGCAGCCGCCCCGGGGCATATACTGAAGCTTTCTTT; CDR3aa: CASSRPGAYTEAFF
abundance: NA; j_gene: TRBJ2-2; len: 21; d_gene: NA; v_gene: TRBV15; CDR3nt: TGTGCCACCAGCAGAGATATCATTTCGTTCGGCAGGACGGGAGTCTCCGGGGAGCTGTTTTTT; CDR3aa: CATSRDIISFGRTGVSGELFF
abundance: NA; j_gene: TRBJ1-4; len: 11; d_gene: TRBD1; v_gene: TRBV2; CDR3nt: TGTGCCAGCAGTGAACAGGGGGCTGTGTTTTTT; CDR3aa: CASSEQGAVFF
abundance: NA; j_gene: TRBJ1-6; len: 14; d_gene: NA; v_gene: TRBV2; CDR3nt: TGTGCCAGCATTAAGAGCTCCTATAATTCACCCCTCCACTTT; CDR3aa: CASIKSSYNSPLHF
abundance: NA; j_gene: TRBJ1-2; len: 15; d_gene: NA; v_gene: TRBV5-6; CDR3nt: TGTGCCAGCAGCTTGAACACCCTTACCTCCTATGGCTACACCTTC; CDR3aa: CASSLNTLTSYGYTF
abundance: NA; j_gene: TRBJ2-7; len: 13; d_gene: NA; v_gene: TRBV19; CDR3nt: TGTGCCAGTAGTATAACAGGGACGAACGAGCAGTACTTC; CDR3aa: CASSITGTNEQYF
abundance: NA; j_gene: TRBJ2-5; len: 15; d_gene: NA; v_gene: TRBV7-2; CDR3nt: TGTGCCAGCAGCTTAGAGTGGGGGAGTCGGGAGACCCAGTACTTC; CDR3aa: CASSLEWGSRETQYF
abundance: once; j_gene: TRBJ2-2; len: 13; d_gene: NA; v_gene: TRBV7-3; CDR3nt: TGTGCCAGCAGCACCTCGGACACCGGGGAGCTGTTTTTT; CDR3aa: CASSTSDTGELFF
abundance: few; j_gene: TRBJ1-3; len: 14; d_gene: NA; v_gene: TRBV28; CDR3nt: TGTGCCAGCATAGCAGGGTATCAAGGAAACACCATATATTTT; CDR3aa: CASIAGYQGNTIYF
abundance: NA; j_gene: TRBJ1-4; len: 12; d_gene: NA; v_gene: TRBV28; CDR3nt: TGTGCCAGCAGTTCCCAGGAAAAAAAACTGTTTTTT; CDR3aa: CASSSQEKKLFF
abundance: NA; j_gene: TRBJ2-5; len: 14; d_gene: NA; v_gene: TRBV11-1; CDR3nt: TGTGCCAGCAGCTTATTCCGCACCCCAGAGACCCAGTACTTC; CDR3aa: CASSLFRTPETQYF
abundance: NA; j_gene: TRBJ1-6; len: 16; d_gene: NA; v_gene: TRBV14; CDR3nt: TGTGCCAGCAGCCAAGTGAGAGGGGACCTTAATTCACCCCTCCACTTT; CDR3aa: CASSQVRGDLNSPLHF
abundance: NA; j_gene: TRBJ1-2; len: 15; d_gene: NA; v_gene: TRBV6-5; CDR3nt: TGTGCCAGCAGGGAGGGGGGAGGCTTTAGCTATGGCTACACCTTC; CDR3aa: CASREGGGFSYGYTF
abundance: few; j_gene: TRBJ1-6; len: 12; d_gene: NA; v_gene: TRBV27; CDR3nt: TGTGCCAGCAGTTTATACGGGGTTCCCCTCCACTTT; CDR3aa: CASSLYGVPLHF
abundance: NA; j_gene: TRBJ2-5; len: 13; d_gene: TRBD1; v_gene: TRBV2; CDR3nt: TGTGCCAGCAGCAAAGGGGGCGGAGAGACCCAGTACTTC; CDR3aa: CASSKGGGETQYF
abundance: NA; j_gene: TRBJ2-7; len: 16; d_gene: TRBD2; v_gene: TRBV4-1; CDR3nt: TGCGCCAGCAGCCAATCCGGACTAGCGGGGTTCTACGAGCAGTACTTC; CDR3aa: CASSQSGLAGFYEQYF
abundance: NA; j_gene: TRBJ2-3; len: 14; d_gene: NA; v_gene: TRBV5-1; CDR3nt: TGCGCCAGCGCACTCGCGGGGATCACAGATACGCAGTATTTT; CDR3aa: CASALAGITDTQYF
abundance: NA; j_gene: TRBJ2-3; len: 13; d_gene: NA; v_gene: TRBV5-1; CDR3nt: TGCGCCAGCAGCTTGGGCTTAGAGGGCCCGCAGTATTTT; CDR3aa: CASSLGLEGPQYF
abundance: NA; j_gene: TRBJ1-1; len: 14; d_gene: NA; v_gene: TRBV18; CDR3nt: TGTGCCAGCTCACCACCACTTGGGACGGGGGAAGCTTTCTTT; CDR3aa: CASSPPLGTGEAFF
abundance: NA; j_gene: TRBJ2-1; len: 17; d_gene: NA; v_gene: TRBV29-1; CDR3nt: TGCAGCGTTGAAGATTACGGGCGGGCCTACTCCTACAATGAGCAGTTCTTC; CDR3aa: CSVEDYGRAYSYNEQFF
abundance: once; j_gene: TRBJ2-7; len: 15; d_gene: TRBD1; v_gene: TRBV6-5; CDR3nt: TGTGCCAGCAGACCCCCGGGACAGGAGATGGGAGAGCAGTACTTC; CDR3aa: CASRPPGQEMGEQYF
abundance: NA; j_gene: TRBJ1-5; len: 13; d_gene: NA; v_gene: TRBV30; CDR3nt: TGTGCCTGGAGTCGAGGGACCAATCAGCCCCAGCATTTT; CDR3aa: CAWSRGTNQPQHF
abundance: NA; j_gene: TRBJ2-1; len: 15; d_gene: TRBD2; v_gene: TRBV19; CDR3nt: TGTGCCAGTAGTATTGCACGGGGGGGCCTCGATGAGCAGTTCTTC; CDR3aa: CASSIARGGLDEQFF
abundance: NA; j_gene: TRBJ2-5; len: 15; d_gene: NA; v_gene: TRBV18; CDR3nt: TGTGCCAGCTCACCACAATCAGGGGCCCCTGAGACCCAGTACTTC; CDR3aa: CASSPQSGAPETQYF
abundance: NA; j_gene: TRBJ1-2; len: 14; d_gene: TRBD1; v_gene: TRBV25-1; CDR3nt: TGTGCCAGCAGTAGGACAGGGGCTAACTATGGCTACACCTTC; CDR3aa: CASSRTGANYGYTF
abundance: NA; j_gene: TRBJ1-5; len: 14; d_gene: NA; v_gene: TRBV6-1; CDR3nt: TGTGCCAGCAGTGAGTCGGGAAGTGATCAGCCCCAGCATTTT; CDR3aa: CASSESGSDQPQHF
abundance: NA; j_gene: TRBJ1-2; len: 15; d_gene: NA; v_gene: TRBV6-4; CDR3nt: TGTGCCAGCAGTGACAGGGGGGGCCGAAACTATGGCTACACCTTC; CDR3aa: CASSDRGGRNYGYTF
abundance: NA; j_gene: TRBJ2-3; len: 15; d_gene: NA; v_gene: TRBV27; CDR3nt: TGTGCCAGCAGTTTTATGGGGGGGGGCGGGGATACGCAGTATTTT; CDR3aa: CASSFMGGGGDTQYF
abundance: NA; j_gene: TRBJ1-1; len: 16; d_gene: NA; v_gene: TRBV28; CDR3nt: TGTGCCAGCAGCGGGACGGCCCCCCGGGGCCGGACTGAAGCTTTCTTT; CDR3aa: CASSGTAPRGRTEAFF
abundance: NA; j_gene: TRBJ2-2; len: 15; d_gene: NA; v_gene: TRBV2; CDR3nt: TGTGCCAGCAGTGTGGGAGGCATGAACACCGGGGAGCTGTTTTTT; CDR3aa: CASSVGGMNTGELFF
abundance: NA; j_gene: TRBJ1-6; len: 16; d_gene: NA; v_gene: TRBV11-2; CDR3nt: TGTGCCAGCAGCTTAGATGGCAGTAACTATAATTCACCCCTCCACTTT; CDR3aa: CASSLDGSNYNSPLHF